This T cell receptor beta chain came from a study of T cell repertoires in cytomegalovirus infection. About the study: Indications came from public TCR beta signatures; they pointed to CMV infection and to a matching HLA type.

Germline assignment: CDR1 DFQATT and CDR2 SNEGSKA (reference sequence). Deletions cut 3 bases from V and 4 bases from J, with 15 bases between. This CDR3 has 14 residues. This clonotype has a handful of counts. Its cognate antigen is unknown. A single record per CDR3 protein comes from TCRdb applying MiXCR to the reads. The sample has a few hundred thousand distinct CDR3 sequences, roughly 25% seen once; the top ten hold 13%. Whole-study findings and limits: The ex vivo response was dominated by HLA-C-restricted CMV-specific TCR beta clonotypes.

The TCR sequence derives from a human donor in good health (CMV status not recorded). Some clones in this sample may be carry-over from other donors' samples. The source was cultured PBMCs, collected from culture after CMV antigen stimulation. V usage is TRBV20-1 and J usage is TRBJ1-1, with TRBD1 as a possible D gene (5 bases). The CDR3 DNA is TGCAGTGCTAGCGCCCAACTGGGGGGCACTGAAGCTTTCTTT. Its protein product is CSASAQLGGTEAFF.